A selection of T cell receptor beta chains follows, all from one sample in a study of blood T cell repertoires in COVID-19. Assay used: immunoSEQ multiplex PCR; TCRdb lists only in-frame clones, some missing. Here the sample spans some 320,000 clones, roughly 91% being singletons. The material sequenced was peripheral blood. The receptors originated from a woman aged 25 to 39 with COVID-19, enrolled during active disease. Each CDR3 is given with its conserved first and last residue. D genes are given only for firm matches. Not all rows give a size; the values are once, few, many and, for expanded clones, a class.

- TRBJ2-3 - TRBV10-2 CASSQGDTQYF TGCGCCAGCAGTCAGGGAGATACGCAGTATTTT
once TRBJ1-2 TRBD1 TRBV7-2 CASSLRTGQNYGYTF TGTGCCAGCAGCCTACGGACAGGGCAAAACTATGGCTACACCTTC
- TRBJ2-1 TRBD2 TRBV2 CASKSVGTSGNEQFF TGTGCCAGCAAAAGTGTAGGGACTAGCGGCAATGAGCAGTTCTTC
- TRBJ1-3 - TRBV7-8 CASSSGGSGNTIYF TGTGCCAGCAGCTCCGGGGGCTCTGGAAACACCATATATTTT
- TRBJ2-3 - TRBV5-6 CASSLSGGTDTQYF TGTGCCAGCAGCTTGTCGGGGGGCACAGATACGCAGTATTTT
- TRBJ1-2 TRBD1 TRBV2 CASTRDSGNYGYTF TGTGCCAGCACTCGGGACAGCGGAAACTATGGCTACACCTTC
once TRBJ2-5 TRBD2 TRBV27 CASSPASGGYQETQYF TGTGCCAGCAGCCCTGCTAGCGGGGGGTACCAAGAGACCCAGTACTTC
- TRBJ1-2 - TRBV28 CASSPDRTYLFGYTF TGTGCCAGCAGTCCTGACAGGACCTATCTGTTTGGCTACACCTTC
- TRBJ2-7 TRBD2 TRBV3-1/TRBV3-2 CASSQSGGGKQYF TGTGCCAGCAGCCAATCCGGGGGGGGCAAGCAGTACTTC
many TRBJ1-1 - TRBV3-1/TRBV3-2 CASRGGTEAFF TGTGCCAGCCGGGGGGGCACTGAAGCTTTCTTT